Presented here are 32 T cell receptor beta chains from one specimen sequenced in a study of shared clonotypes between healthy human individuals. Clones were read by immunoSEQ multiplex PCR, and TCRdb kept only the in-frame ones, dropping some. This table has 2 million or so clones, 85% to 95% appearing once. Sample: naive CD4+ T cells sorted from blood. The subset denotes: CD45RA+ positively selected. These TCRs come from a man younger than 35 in good health.

The chain recombines TRBV19 with TRBJ1-4, with 9 bases aligning to TRBD1. Germline CDR1 and CDR2: LNHDA and SQIVND (reference sequence). The CDR3 extends over 17 amino acids. V was pared by 6 bases and J by 7 bases, with 15 bases of the junction left unmatched. CDR3 sequence (DNA): TGTGCCAGTAGGCCGGGGACAGGGATGGGGAACGGTGAAAAACTGTTTTTT. This translates into CASRPGTGMGNGEKLFF.

The genes are TRBV11-2 and TRBJ1-1, with 9 bases lining up with TRBD1. The CDR3 extends over 15 amino acids. With 3 bases clipped from V and 7 bases from J, the junction kept 9 bases outside the gene matches. CDR1 is SGHAT and CDR2 is FQNNGV in the germline V gene. The CDR3 region is CASSFPGQGLVEAFF. DNA for the CDR3: TGTGCCAGCAGCTTTCCGGGACAGGGACTTGTTGAAGCTTTCTTT.

The chain employs TRBV19 and TRBJ1-4, with D perhaps TRBD1 (5 bases). Germline lookup yields CDR1 LNHDA and CDR2 SQIVND (reference sequence). V gave up 0 bases and J gave up 1 base, with 9 bases separating them. This CDR3 contains 16 residues. CDR3 residues: CASSIEGRRTNEKLFF. CDR3 nucleotides: TGTGCCAGTAGTATAGAGGGGCGAAGAACTAATGAAAAACTGTTTTTT.

The V call is TRBV6-4, the J call TRBJ2-7; TRBD2 matches 7 bases. The CDR3 length is 11 residues. CDR1 MRHNA and CDR2 SNTAGT come from the germline V gene. The CDR3 bases are TGTGCTCCCGCGGGGGTCGACGAGCAGTACTTC. Amino acid sequence: CAPAGVDEQYF.

This clone was detected only once. The rearrangement links TRBV6-6 to TRBJ1-5, with D possibly being TRBD1 (6 bases). The CDR3 covers 13 residues. The V gene lost 6 bases and the J gene lost 6 bases, with 12 bases spanning the gap. The V gene's germline CDR1 is MNHNY and CDR2 SVGAGI (reference sequence). The CDR3 nucleotides are TGTGCCAGCAGGAGAGGGGGGAGTCAGCCCCAGCATTTT. Translating it yields CASRRGGSQPQHF.

This clone was seen just once. The chain employs TRBV19 and TRBJ1-2; tentatively, D is TRBD1 (5 bases). The V end lost 0 bases, the J end lost 2 bases, and 13 bases lay between the germline ends. Germline CDR1 LNHDA, CDR2 SQIVND (reference sequence). The CDR3 has 16 amino acids. The CDR3: CASSIDLFRANYGYTF. Here the CDR3 DNA reads TGTGCCAGTAGTATAGATCTATTCAGGGCGAACTATGGCTACACCTTC. The full variable domain, rest sourced from reference TRBV19 and TRBJ1-2, is DGGITQSPKYLFRKEGQNVTLSCEQNLNHDAMYWYRQDPGQGLRLIYYSQIVNDFQKGDIAEGYSVSREKKESFPLTVTSAQKNPTAFYLCASSIDLFRANYGYTFGSGTRLTVV.

J is TRBJ2-2 and V is TRBV7-6; 7 positions agree with TRBD1. Germline V gives CDR1 SGHVS, CDR2 FNYEAQ. V dropped 5 bases and J dropped 1; count of bases not matched to a gene: 7. The CDR3 length is 16 residues. The CDR3 protein is CASSQATGVNTGELFF. CDR3 bases: TGTGCCAGCAGCCAAGCTACAGGGGTGAACACCGGGGAGCTGTTTTTT. The whole variable domain, filled in from reference TRBV7-6 and TRBJ2-2, reads GAGVSQSPRYKVTKRGQDVALRCDPISGHVSLYWYRQALGQGPEFLTYFNYEAQQDKSGLPNDRFSAERPEGSISTLTIQRTEQRDSAMYRCASSQATGVNTGELFFGEGSRLTVL.

Note on this clone: A much larger clone differs by one base, so this may be a read error. The same CDR3 is also encoded by other DNA sequences in this sample. The chain recombines TRBV27 with TRBJ1-1; TRBD1 matches 8 bases. The germline V gene encodes CDR1 MNHEY and CDR2 SMNVEV (reference sequence). CDR3 size: 13 residues. J was trimmed by 1 base and V by 6 bases; bases with no gene match: 1. The CDR3, as DNA: TGTGCCAGCAGCGGACAGGGGAACACTGAAGCTTTCTTT. Protein: CASSGQGNTEAFF.

The chain joins TRBV30 to TRBJ2-5; D uncertain. CDR3 size: 15 residues. From germline, CDR1 is GTSNPN and CDR2 SVGIG (reference sequence). Trimming cost V 0 bases and J 5 bases, with 16 bases left between them. The CDR3 DNA sequence: TGTGCCTGGAGTGTTCCCCGCCCTATGAGCGAGACCCAGTACTTC. Protein sequence: CAWSVPRPMSETQYF.

This clone came up once. This CDR3 is also generated by other DNA sequences in the sample. CDR3 loop: CASSPNSGSSYEQYF. CDR3 sequence (DNA): TGTGCCAGCTCACCCAATAGCGGGAGCTCCTACGAGCAGTACTTC. V is TRBV18 and J is TRBJ2-7, with TRBD2 matching over 9 bases. The J segment lost 0 bases and the V segment lost 3 bases, leaving 3 bases of the junction unmatched. Germline V CDR1 and CDR2: KGHSH, LQKENI. This CDR3 is built from 15 residues. The full variable domain, completed using reference TRBV18 and TRBJ2-7, is NAGVMQNPRHLVRRRGQEARLRCSPMKGHSHVYWYRQLPEEGLKFMVYLQKENIIDESGMPKERFSAEFPKEGPSILRIQQVVRGDSAAYFCASSPNSGSSYEQYFGPGTRLTVT.

This clone was seen once. The V call is TRBV2, the J call TRBJ1-4, with D unclear. The V end was cut by 7 bases, the J end by 0 bases, with 6 bases between. CDR1 is SNHLY and CDR2 is FYNNEI in the germline V gene. The CDR3 spans 13 residues. CDR3 in DNA: TGTGCCAGCATCGCAACAACTAATGAAAAACTGTTTTTT. Protein: CASIATTNEKLFF.

The chain couples TRBV5-1 to TRBJ1-2; D ambiguous. The V gene lost 1 base and the J gene lost 3 bases, with 25 bases spanning the gap. This CDR3 spans 19 amino acids. CDR1 is SGHRS and CDR2 is YFSETQ in the germline V gene. The CDR3 loop is CASSLSPALVGLADYGYTF. CDR3 bases: TGCGCCAGCAGCTTGTCTCCAGCTTTAGTAGGGCTGGCGGACTATGGCTACACCTTC.

The rearrangement uses TRBV6-5 and TRBJ2-3; the D call may be TRBD1 or TRBD2 (5 bases each). The CDR3 totals 12 residues. The V end was cut by 5 bases, the J end by 5 bases, with 8 bases between. CDR1 is MNHEY and CDR2 is SVGAGI in the germline V gene. Here the CDR3 reads CASSTGGDTQYF. In DNA form, the CDR3 reads TGTGCCAGCAGTACTGGGGGAGATACGCAGTATTTT.

J is TRBJ2-7 and V is TRBV6-1, with a weak D call TRBD1 (6 bases). Trimming pared 6 bases from V and 5 bases from J, leaving 17 bases between. This CDR3 region has 14 residues. The V gene's germline CDR1 is MNHNS and CDR2 SASEGT. CDR3 sequence: CASSSSQGFNEQYF. As DNA, the CDR3 is TGTGCCAGCAGCAGCTCACAGGGATTCAACGAGCAGTACTTC.

This sequence joins TRBV5-1 and TRBJ1-4; 7 bases line up with TRBD1. Trimming removed 1 base from V and 6 bases from J; junction bases left unmatched: 3. Germline CDR1 is SGHRS and CDR2 is YFSETQ. CDR3 length: 14 amino acids. The CDR3 sequence is CASSLQGGDEKLFF. The CDR3 nucleotides read TGCGCCAGCAGCTTGCAGGGGGGTGATGAAAAACTGTTTTTT.

The V call is TRBV11-2, the J call TRBJ1-1; D is perhaps TRBD1 (6 bases). The CDR3 has 14 amino acids. Germline CDR1 SGHAT, CDR2 FQNNGV. The V end was cut by 6 bases, the J end by 1 base, with 12 bases between. Here the CDR3 DNA reads TGTGCCAGCAGGGTCCCACAGGGGAACACTGAAGCTTTCTTT. Translated: CASRVPQGNTEAFF.

This sequence joins TRBV6-6 and TRBJ1-2; D remains ambiguous. The CDR3 spans 13 residues. Trimming shortened V by 0 bases and J by 4 bases, and 6 bases separated the two germline ends. Germline V gene sequence: CDR1 MNHNY, CDR2 SVGAGI (reference sequence). CDR3 sequence (DNA): TGTGCCAGCAGTTACTCGGCCGGCTATGGCTACACCTTC. As protein: CASSYSAGYGYTF.

The chain is built from TRBV21-1 and TRBJ1-2; the table's D call, TRBD1, has no DNA check behind it. TRBV21-1 is classified as a pseudogene. The CDR3 length is 17 residues. The CDR3 bases are TGTGCCAGCAGCGCTCGTTTCGGGACAGGGGGAAACTATGGCTACACCTTC. Residues: CASSARFGTGGNYGYTF.

The chain employs TRBV7-2 and TRBJ2-5, with 9 positions matching TRBD1. The germline V gene has CDR1 SGHTA and CDR2 FQGNSA. There are 15 residues in the CDR3. The junction had 4 bases not matched to a gene; V was cut back by 0 bases and J by 5 bases. The CDR3 spells CASSLATGGRETQYF. The CDR3 DNA sequence: TGTGCCAGCAGCTTAGCCACAGGGGGCAGGGAGACCCAGTACTTC.

The chain joins TRBV5-4 to TRBJ2-3; TRBD2 matches 9 bases. This CDR3 is built from 15 residues. With V trimmed by 1 base and J by 4 bases, 4 bases remained unmatched. Germline V gene lookup returns CDR1 SGHNT and CDR2 YYREEE (reference sequence). In DNA form, the CDR3 reads TGTGCCAGCAGCTTGCTAGCGGGATTTGCAGATACGCAGTATTTT. Translation gives CASSLLAGFADTQYF.

The table lists this clone with a count of one. V and J are TRBV4-2 and TRBJ1-2, with 10 bases matching TRBD1. Germline values: CDR1 LGHNA, CDR2 YNFKEQ. J lost 7 bases, V lost 0 bases, and 8 bases had no gene match. The CDR3 has 16 amino acids. The CDR3 reads CASSQEDRGREGGYTF. CDR3 coding DNA: TGTGCCAGCAGCCAAGAAGACAGGGGGCGAGAGGGTGGCTACACCTTC.

This clone was counted a single time. J is TRBJ2-7 and V is TRBV2; TRBD2 might be the D (6 bases). CDR1 is SNHLY and CDR2 is FYNNEI in the germline V gene. Trimming shortened V by 6 bases and J by 6 bases, and 18 bases separated the two germline ends. The CDR3 runs to 14 residues. This CDR3 is CASRILGGSTEQYF. DNA for the CDR3: TGTGCCAGCAGAATACTAGGAGGGTCTACCGAGCAGTACTTC.

The V gene is TRBV11-1, the J gene TRBJ2-7; D is possibly TRBD2 (5 bases). The CDR3 spans 14 residues. Germline lookup yields CDR1 SGHAT and CDR2 FQDESV (reference sequence). V was trimmed by 4 bases and J by 0 bases, leaving 10 bases between them. DNA of the CDR3: TGTGCCAGCAGCTCCCCCGGGATCTCCTACGAGCAGTACTTC. Encoded protein: CASSSPGISYEQYF.

The V call is TRBV5-1, the J call TRBJ2-3; either TRBD1 or TRBD2 may fit D (5 bases each). Trimming removed 4 bases at V and 0 bases at J, with 12 bases between. In germline, CDR1 is SGHRS, CDR2 YFSETQ. The CDR3 covers 15 residues. CDR3 sequence reads: CASSPGRASTDTQYF. The CDR3, as DNA: TGCGCCAGCAGCCCGGGACGGGCCAGCACAGATACGCAGTATTTT.

The chain combines TRBV5-4 with TRBJ2-7; perhaps TRBD2 as D (6 bases). Between the trimmed V and J ends, which lost 0 bases and 1 base, there was a span of 11 bases. CDR1 is SGHNT and CDR2 is YYREEE in the germline V gene (reference sequence). This CDR3 spans 15 amino acids. For the CDR3, the DNA is TGTGCCAGCAGCTTGGATGGGCGGGGTTCCTACGAGCAGTACTTC. This translates into CASSLDGRGSYEQYF. Complete variable domain (other parts from reference TRBV5-4 and TRBJ2-7): ETGVTQSPTHLIKTRGQQVTLRCSSQSGHNTVSWYQQALGQGPQFIFQYYREEENGRGNFPPRFSGLQFPNYSSELNVNALELDDSALYLCASSLDGRGSYEQYFGPGTRLTVT.

The chain uses TRBV5-6 and TRBJ2-5; possible D gene TRBD2, 5 bases. In germline, CDR1 is SGHDT, CDR2 YYEEEE. This CDR3 has 14 amino acids. Trimming took 0 bases from V and 3 from J, leaving 9 bases between them. Written as DNA, the CDR3 is TGTGCCAGCAGCTTGGTCGGGGTAGAAGAGACCCAGTACTTC. Translated: CASSLVGVEETQYF.

The CDR3 region is CASSQEGTAYGYTF. The CDR3 DNA follows: TGCGCCAGCAGCCAAGAAGGGACAGCCTATGGCTACACCTTC. The chain is built from TRBV4-1 and TRBJ1-2; the match to TRBD1 covers 7 bases. V gave up 0 bases and J gave up 4 bases; unmatched junction bases: 2. This CDR3 is 14 amino acids long. Germline V lookup: CDR1 MGHRA, CDR2 YSYEKL.

This chain connects TRBV30 to TRBJ2-7; maybe TRBD2 (6 bases). V shed 6 bases and J shed 3 bases, with 9 bases lying between them. The germline gives CDR1 GTSNPN, CDR2 SVGIG (reference sequence). CDR3 length: 11 residues. The CDR3 nucleotides read TGTGCCTGTCGGAGGGTCTACGAGCAGTACTTC. Translated: CACRRVYEQYF.

The chain is built from TRBV23-1 and TRBJ2-7; D may be TRBD2 (6 bases). TRBV23-1 is given ORF status, its function remaining uncertain. V dropped 7 bases and J dropped 5 bases, with 18 bases sitting between them. The CDR3 is 14 residues long. CDR3 residues: CASTRGMGNHEQYF. CDR3 nucleotides: TGCGCCAGCACCCGGGGGATGGGGAACCACGAGCAGTACTTC.

This chain links TRBV13 with TRBJ2-3; TRBD2 matches at 10 bases. With 6 bases clipped from V and 4 bases from J, the junction kept 7 bases outside the gene matches. From germline, CDR1 is PRHDT and CDR2 FYEKMQ (reference sequence). The CDR3 length is 15 residues. CDR3 bases: TGTGCCAGCAGTACACTAGCGGGAAAGTCAGATACGCAGTATTTT. Translating gives CASSTLAGKSDTQYF.

This clone was detected only once. This chain links TRBV7-2 with TRBJ2-2; possibly TRBD1 for D (5 bases). V gave up 5 bases and J gave up 4 bases, with 8 bases separating them. CDR1 and CDR2 (germline): SGHTA, FQGNSA. The CDR3 covers 13 residues. The CDR3 loop reads CASSQQGTGELFF. Written as DNA, the CDR3 is TGTGCCAGCAGCCAGCAGGGCACCGGGGAGCTGTTTTTT.

This chain links TRBV19 with TRBJ1-5; D is ambiguous. Trimming shortened V by 8 bases and J by 9 bases, and 14 bases separated the two germline ends. Germline V gives CDR1 LNHDA, CDR2 SQIVND (reference sequence). The CDR3 extends over 12 amino acids. The CDR3 is CASRILGLPQHF. CDR3 coding DNA: TGTGCCAGTCGGATCCTAGGTTTGCCCCAGCATTTT.